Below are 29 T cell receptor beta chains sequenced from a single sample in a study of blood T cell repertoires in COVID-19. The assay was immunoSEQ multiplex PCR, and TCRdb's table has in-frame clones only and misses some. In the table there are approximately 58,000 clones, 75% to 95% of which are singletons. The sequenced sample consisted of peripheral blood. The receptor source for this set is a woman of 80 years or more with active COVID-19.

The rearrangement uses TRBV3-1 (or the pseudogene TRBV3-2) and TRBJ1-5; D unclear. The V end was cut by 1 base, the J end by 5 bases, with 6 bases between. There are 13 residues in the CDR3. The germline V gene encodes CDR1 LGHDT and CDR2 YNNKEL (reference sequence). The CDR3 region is CASSQGTDQPQHF. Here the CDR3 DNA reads TGTGCCAGCAGCCAAGGAACAGATCAGCCCCAGCATTTT.

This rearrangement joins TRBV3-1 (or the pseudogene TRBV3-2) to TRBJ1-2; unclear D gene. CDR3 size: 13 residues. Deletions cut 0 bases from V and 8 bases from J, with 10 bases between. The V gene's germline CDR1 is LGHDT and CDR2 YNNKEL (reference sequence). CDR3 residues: CASSQDGSRGYTF. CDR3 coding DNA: TGTGCCAGCAGCCAAGATGGGAGCCGCGGCTACACCTTC.

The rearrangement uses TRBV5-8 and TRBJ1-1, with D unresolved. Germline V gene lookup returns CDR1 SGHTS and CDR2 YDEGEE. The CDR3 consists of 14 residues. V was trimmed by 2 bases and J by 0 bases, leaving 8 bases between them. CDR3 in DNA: TGTGCCAGCAGCTTCAACGGTCTGAACACTGAAGCTTTCTTT. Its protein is CASSFNGLNTEAFF. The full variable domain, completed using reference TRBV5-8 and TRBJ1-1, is EAGVTQSPTHLIKTRGQQATLRCSPISGHTSVYWYQQALGLGLQFLLWYDEGEERNRGNFPPRFSGRQFPNYSSELNVNALELEDSALYLCASSFNGLNTEAFFGQGTRLTVV.

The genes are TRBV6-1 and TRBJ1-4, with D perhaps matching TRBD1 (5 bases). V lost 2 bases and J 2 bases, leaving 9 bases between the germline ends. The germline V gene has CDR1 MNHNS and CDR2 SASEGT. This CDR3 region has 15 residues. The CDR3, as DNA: TGTGCCAGCAGTGAATTCCGGGGGACTAATGAAAAACTGTTTTTT. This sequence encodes CASSEFRGTNEKLFF.

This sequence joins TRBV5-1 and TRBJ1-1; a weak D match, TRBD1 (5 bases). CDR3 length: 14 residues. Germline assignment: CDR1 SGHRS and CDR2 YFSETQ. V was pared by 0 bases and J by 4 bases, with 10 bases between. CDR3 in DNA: TGCGCCAGCAGCTTGGTGGGGGAGGGCACTGAAGCTTTCTTT. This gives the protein CASSLVGEGTEAFF.

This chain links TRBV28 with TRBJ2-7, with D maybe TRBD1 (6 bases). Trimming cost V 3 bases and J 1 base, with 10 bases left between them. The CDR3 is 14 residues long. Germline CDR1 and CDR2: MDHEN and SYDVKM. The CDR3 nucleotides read TGTGCCAGCAGTTTTCAGGGGAGTTCCTACGAGCAGTACTTC. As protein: CASSFQGSSYEQYF.

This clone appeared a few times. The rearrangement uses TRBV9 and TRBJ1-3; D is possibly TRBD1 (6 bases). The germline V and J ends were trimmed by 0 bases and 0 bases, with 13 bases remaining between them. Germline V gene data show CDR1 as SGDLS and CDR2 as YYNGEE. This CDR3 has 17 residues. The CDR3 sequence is CASSVGVTGVSGNTIYF. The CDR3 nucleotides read TGTGCCAGCAGCGTAGGGGTGACAGGAGTCTCTGGAAACACCATATATTTT.

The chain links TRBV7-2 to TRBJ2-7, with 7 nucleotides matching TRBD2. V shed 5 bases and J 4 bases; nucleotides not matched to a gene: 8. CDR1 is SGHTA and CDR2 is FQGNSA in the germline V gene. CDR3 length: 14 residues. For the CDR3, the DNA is TGTGCCAGCAGCCGCGGACTAGGTGAATACGAGCAGTACTTC. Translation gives CASSRGLGEYEQYF.

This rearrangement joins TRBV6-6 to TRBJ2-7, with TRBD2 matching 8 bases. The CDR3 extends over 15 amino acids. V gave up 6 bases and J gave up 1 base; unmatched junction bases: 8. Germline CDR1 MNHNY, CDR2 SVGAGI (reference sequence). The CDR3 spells CASRPTSGPSYEQYF. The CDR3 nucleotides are TGTGCCAGCAGGCCTACTAGCGGTCCGTCCTACGAGCAGTACTTC.

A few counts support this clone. The CDR3 reads CASSLEYRGGGYTF. The DNA for the CDR3 is TGTGCCAGCAGCTTGGAGTACAGGGGAGGCGGCTACACCTTC. The genes are TRBV5-4 and TRBJ1-2, with 7 bases identical to TRBD1. The CDR3 spans 14 residues. Germline V lookup: CDR1 SGHNT, CDR2 YYREEE (reference sequence). J gave up 8 bases and V 0 bases, and 7 bases lay outside the gene matches.

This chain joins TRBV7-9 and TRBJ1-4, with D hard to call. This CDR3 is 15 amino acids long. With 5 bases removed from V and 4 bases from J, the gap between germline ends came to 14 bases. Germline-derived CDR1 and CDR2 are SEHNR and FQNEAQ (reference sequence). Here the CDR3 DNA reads TGTGCCAGCAGCCCTGGGAGCGGCAATAATGAAAAACTGTTTTTT. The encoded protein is CASSPGSGNNEKLFF.

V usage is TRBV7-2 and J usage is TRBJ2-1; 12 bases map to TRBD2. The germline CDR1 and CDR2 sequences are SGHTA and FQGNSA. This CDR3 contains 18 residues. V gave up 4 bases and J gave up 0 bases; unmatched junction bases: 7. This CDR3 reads CASSWGTSGWSSYNEQFF. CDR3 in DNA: TGTGCCAGCAGCTGGGGGACTAGCGGGTGGAGCTCCTACAATGAGCAGTTCTTC.

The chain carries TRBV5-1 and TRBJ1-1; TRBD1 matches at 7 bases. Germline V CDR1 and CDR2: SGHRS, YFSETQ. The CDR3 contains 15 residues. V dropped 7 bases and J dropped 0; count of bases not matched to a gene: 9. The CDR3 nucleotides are TGCGCCAGCTCACAGGGGACCTACATGAACACTGAAGCTTTCTTT. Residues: CASSQGTYMNTEAFF.

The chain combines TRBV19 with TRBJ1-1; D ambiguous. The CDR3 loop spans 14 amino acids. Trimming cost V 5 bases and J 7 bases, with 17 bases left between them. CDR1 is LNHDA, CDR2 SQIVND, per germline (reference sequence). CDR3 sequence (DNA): TGTGCCAGTAGTTCGGATAATACGGGTGGTGAAGCTTTCTTT. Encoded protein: CASSSDNTGGEAFF. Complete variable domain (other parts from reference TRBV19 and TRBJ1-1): DGGITQSPKYLFRKEGQNVTLSCEQNLNHDAMYWYRQDPGQGLRLIYYSQIVNDFQKGDIAEGYSVSREKKESFPLTVTSAQKNPTAFYLCASSSDNTGGEAFFGQGTRLTVV.

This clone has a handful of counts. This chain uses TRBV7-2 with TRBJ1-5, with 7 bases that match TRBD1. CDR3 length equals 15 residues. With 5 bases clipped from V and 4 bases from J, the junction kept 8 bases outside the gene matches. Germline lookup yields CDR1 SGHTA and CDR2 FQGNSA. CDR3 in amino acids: CASSEQGLRNQPQHF. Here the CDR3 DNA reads TGTGCCAGCAGCGAACAGGGGTTACGGAATCAGCCCCAGCATTTT.

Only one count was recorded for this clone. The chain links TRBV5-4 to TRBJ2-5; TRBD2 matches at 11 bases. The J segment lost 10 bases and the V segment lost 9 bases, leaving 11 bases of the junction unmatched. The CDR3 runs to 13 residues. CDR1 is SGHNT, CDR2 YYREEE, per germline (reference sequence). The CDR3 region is CATRVSGGDDQYF. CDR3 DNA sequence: TGTGCCACCCGGGTTAGCGGGGGGGACGACCAGTACTTC.

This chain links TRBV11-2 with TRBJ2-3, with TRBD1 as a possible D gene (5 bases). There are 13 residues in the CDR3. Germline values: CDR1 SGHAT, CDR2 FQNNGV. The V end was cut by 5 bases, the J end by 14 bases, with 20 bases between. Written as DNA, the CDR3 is TGTGCCAGCAGCCCAAACTGGGGCGACATATTGTATTTT. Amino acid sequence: CASSPNWGDILYF.

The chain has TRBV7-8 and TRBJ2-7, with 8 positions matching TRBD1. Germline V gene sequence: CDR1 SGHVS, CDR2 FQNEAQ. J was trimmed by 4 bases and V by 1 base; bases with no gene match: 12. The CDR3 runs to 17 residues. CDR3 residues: CASSLVGQGAGGYEQYF. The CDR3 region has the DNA TGTGCCAGCAGCTTAGTAGGCCAGGGGGCAGGGGGGTACGAGCAGTACTTC.

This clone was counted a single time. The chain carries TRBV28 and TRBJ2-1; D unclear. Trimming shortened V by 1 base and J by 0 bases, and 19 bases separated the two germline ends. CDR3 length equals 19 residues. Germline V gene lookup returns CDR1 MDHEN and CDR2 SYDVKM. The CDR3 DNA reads TGTGCCAGCAGTTTATTCGAAGGCGGCGCGGAAAGCTCCTACAATGAGCAGTTCTTC. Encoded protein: CASSLFEGGAESSYNEQFF.

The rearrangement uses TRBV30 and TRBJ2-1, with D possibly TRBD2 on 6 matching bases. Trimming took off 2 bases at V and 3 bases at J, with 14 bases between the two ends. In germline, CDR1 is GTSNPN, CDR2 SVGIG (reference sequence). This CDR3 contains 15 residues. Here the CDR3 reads CAWSPPRRGYNEQFF. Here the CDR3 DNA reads TGTGCCTGGAGTCCCCCGCGGCGGGGCTACAATGAGCAGTTCTTC. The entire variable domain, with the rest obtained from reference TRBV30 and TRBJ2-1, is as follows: SQTIHQWPATLVQPVGSPLSLECTVEGTSNPNLYWYRQAAGRGLQLLFYSVGIGQISSEVPQNLSASRPQDRQFILSSKKLLLSDSGFYLCAWSPPRRGYNEQFFGPGTRLTVL.

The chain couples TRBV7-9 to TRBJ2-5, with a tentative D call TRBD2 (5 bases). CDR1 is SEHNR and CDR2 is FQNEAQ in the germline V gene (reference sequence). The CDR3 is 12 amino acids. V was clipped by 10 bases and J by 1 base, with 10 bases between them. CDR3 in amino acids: CATGVGQETQYF. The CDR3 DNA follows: TGTGCCACCGGGGTCGGCCAAGAGACCCAGTACTTC.

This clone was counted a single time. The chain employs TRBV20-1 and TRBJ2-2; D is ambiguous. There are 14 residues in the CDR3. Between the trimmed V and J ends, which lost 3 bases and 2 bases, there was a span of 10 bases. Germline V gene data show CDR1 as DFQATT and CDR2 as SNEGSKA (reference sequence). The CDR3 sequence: CSASLSSNTGELFF. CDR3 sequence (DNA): TGCAGTGCTAGTCTTAGCTCAAACACCGGGGAGCTGTTTTTT.

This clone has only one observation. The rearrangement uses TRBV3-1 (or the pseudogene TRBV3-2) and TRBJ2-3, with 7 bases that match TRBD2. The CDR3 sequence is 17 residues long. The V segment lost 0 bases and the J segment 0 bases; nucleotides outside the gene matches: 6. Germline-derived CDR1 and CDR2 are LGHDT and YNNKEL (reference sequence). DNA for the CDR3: TGTGCCAGCAGCCAAGAGGGGCGGGAGCGTAGCACAGATACGCAGTATTTT. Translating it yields CASSQEGRERSTDTQYF.

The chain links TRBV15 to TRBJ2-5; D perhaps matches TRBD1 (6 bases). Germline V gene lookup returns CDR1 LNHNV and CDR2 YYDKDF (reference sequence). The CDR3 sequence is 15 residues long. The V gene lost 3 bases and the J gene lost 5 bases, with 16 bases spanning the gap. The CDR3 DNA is TGTGCCACCAGCAGCTTGATACAGGGAAGGGAGACCCAGTACTTC. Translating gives CATSSLIQGRETQYF. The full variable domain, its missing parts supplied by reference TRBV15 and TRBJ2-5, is DAMVIQNPRYQVTQFGKPVTLSCSQTLNHNVMYWYQQKSSQAPKLLFHYYDKDFNNEADTPDNFQSRRPNTSFCFLDIRSPGLGDTAMYLCATSSLIQGRETQYFGPGTRLLVL.

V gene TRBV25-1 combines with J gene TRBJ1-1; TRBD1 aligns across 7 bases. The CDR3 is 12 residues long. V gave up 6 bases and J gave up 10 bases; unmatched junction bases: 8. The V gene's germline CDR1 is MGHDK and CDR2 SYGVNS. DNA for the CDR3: TGTGCCAGCAGCGACCGACAGGGCGGAGCTTTCTTT. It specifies CASSDRQGGAFF.

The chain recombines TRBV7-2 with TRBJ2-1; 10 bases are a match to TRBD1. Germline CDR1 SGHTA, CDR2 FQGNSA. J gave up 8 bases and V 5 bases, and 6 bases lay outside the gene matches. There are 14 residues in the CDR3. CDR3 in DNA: TGTGCCAGCAGCACGGGACAGGGGAGGTATGAGCAGTTCTTC. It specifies CASSTGQGRYEQFF.

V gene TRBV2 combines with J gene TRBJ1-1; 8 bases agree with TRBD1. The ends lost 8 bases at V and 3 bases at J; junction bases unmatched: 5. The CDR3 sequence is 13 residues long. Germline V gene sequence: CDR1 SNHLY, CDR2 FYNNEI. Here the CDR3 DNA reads TGTGCCAGCCGACAGGGGCTCTACACTGAAGCTTTCTTT. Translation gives CASRQGLYTEAFF.

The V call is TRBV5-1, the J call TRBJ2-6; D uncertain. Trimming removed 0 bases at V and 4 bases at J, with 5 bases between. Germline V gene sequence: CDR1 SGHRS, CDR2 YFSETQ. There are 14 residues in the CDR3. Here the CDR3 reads CASSLAEGANVLTF. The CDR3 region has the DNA TGCGCCAGCAGCTTGGCTGAGGGGGCCAACGTCCTGACTTTC.

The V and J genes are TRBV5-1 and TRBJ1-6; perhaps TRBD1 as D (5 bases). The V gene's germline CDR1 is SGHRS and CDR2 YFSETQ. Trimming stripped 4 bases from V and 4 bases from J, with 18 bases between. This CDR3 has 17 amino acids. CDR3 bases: TGCGCCAGCAGCCCTGGGGACCTGCGGGAGTATAATTCACCCCTCCACTTT. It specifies CASSPGDLREYNSPLHF.